These 5 T cell receptor beta chains share one sample of origin, sequenced in a study of response to subunit inactivated influenza vaccine. TCRdb re-derived calls from the RT-PCR reads in MiXCR, one entry per CDR3 protein. The sample holds hundreds of thousands of distinct CDR3 sequences; 7.5% to 8.5% are singletons and the top ten take 10% to 15%. Source: PBMCs from blood, taken about 24 months after vaccination. Receptors were obtained from a man between 45 and 75 years old who received an inactivated influenza vaccine.

This clonotype was observed a few times. V and J are TRBV4-1 and TRBJ1-1; D unclear. The CDR3 has 13 amino acids. Germline CDR1 MGHRA, CDR2 YSYEKL. Between the trimmed V and J ends, which lost 3 bases and 8 bases, there was a span of 13 bases. The CDR3 is CASSHLGTAEAFF. CDR3 in DNA: TGCGCCAGCAGCCACCTCGGCACGGCCGAAGCTTTCTTT.

This sequence joins TRBV28 and TRBJ2-1, with a weak D call TRBD2 (7 bases). The CDR3 runs to 16 residues. Germline V gene data show CDR1 as MDHEN and CDR2 as SYDVKM. The V gene lost 5 bases and the J gene lost 2 bases, with 16 bases spanning the gap. CDR3 loop: CASSPAGAVAYNEQFF. The CDR3 DNA is TGTGCCAGCAGTCCGGCGGGGGCGGTGGCCTACAATGAGCAGTTCTTC.

This clonotype was picked up a small number of times. The rearrangement uses TRBV3-1 and TRBJ2-2; perhaps TRBD2 as D (6 bases). The germline gives CDR1 LGHDT, CDR2 YNNKEL (reference sequence). The CDR3 totals 16 residues. Trimming removed 3 bases from V and 2 bases from J, with 13 bases in between. Here the CDR3 DNA reads TGTGCCAGCAGCCATACCGGGACTTCCAACACCGGGGAGCTGTTTTTT. Translated: CASSHTGTSNTGELFF.

Many counts were recorded for this clonotype. This chain joins TRBV20-1 and TRBJ2-7; D call uncertain. Germline-derived CDR1 and CDR2 are DFQATT and SNEGSKA (reference sequence). Trimming pared 1 base from V and 0 bases from J, leaving 13 bases between. This CDR3 is built from 15 residues. In DNA form, the CDR3 reads TGCAGTGCTAGAGGTGCGCAGACCCCCTCCTACGAGCAGTACTTC. It codes for CSARGAQTPSYEQYF.

The chain employs TRBV19 and TRBJ2-7; 7 bases line up with TRBD1. V gave up 6 bases and J gave up 2 bases; unmatched junction bases: 10. The CDR3 covers 15 residues. Germline lookup yields CDR1 LNHDA and CDR2 SQIVND (reference sequence). The CDR3 loop is CASRARTGTTYEQYF. For the CDR3, the DNA is TGTGCCAGTAGAGCCAGGACAGGAACTACCTACGAGCAGTACTTC.